Listed here is a single TCR beta chain. The study extracted total RNA from unfractionated whole blood. This sample was included in a study of human T cells and chemical hapten exposure. The germline gives CDR1 LNHDA, CDR2 SQIVND (reference sequence). This CDR3 region has 19 residues. V lost 7 bases, J lost 0 bases, and 15 bases stayed unmatched. Individual cDNA molecules had unique molecular identifiers attached to them by the library. One entry per CDR3 protein, called by TCRdb with MiXCR from the reads. Of 100,000 to 150,000 distinct CDR3 sequences listed, around 9% are singletons. The sample was whole blood. This TCR was sampled from a human donor in good health. Some clones in this sample may be carry-over from other donors' samples. This chain links TRBV19 with TRBJ2-1, with TRBD1 identical over 10 bases. DNA for the CDR3: TGTGCCAGTAACCCGGGACAGGGGACCACTAAGAGCTCCTACAATGAGCAGTTCTTC. As protein: CASNPGQGTTKSSYNEQFF.